This TCR beta chain stems from a study of blood T cells in healthy people across ages. Findings and caveats of the study: A roughly linear fall in TCR beta diversity per million T cells was seen with increasing age. Both naive CD4+ cell counts and diversity were greater in long-lived donors than in aged donors. Not knowing donor CMV status may have confounded expanded clonotype changes.

A J-beta primer mix and a sample-barcoded 5' primer were used in a second PCR of about 7 to 12 cycles. All samples gave at least 2.5 million CDR3-containing paired-end reads. TCRdb recomputed calls from the 5' RACE reads with MiXCR, one row per CDR3 protein. The table records approximately 670,000 distinct CDR3 sequences, 40% to 45% of them present only once. A word on this clonotype: Its antigen is undetermined.

The clonotype was recovered from a man older than 75 in good health. Material for sequencing was blood.

The CDR3 loop is CASSVSGSMYEQYF. DNA for the CDR3: TGTGCCAGCAGCGTTAGCGGGAGTATGTACGAGCAGTACTTC. The chain recombines TRBV9 with TRBJ2-7, with 9 bases aligning to TRBD2. The CDR3 runs 14 residues. The V segment lost 2 bases and the J segment 4 bases; nucleotides outside the gene matches: 4. Germline V lookup: CDR1 SGDLS, CDR2 YYNGEE.